The 23 T cell receptor beta chains listed next were all sequenced from one sample in a study of cytomegalovirus exposure and HLA in healthy donors. 60 Vbeta and 13 Jbeta primers were used in PCR. Profiled with immunoSEQ multiplex PCR; TCRdb holds only in-frame clones, not every one. The data contain some 80,000 clones, under 80% of them singletons. The sequenced material came from PBMCs. Receptors originate from a human donor in good health.

The V gene is TRBV5-1, the J gene TRBJ2-2, with 8 positions matching TRBD2. Germline V gene lookup returns CDR1 SGHRS and CDR2 YFSETQ. The CDR3 totals 14 residues. V was clipped by 3 bases and J by 5 bases; unmatched bases: 3. The CDR3 here is CASSYSGVTGELFF. The CDR3 DNA is TGCGCCAGCAGCTATAGCGGGGTAACCGGGGAGCTGTTTTTT. Using reference TRBV5-1 and TRBJ2-2 for the parts outside the CDR3, the full variable domain is KAGVTQTPRYLIKTRGQQVTLSCSPISGHRSVSWYQQTPGQGLQFLFEYFSETQRNKGNFPGRFSGRQFSNSRSEMNVSTLELGDSALYLCASSYSGVTGELFFGEGSRLTVL.

CDR3 DNA: TGTGCCAGCAGCCAGACAGGGGGCGTAAATCAGCCCCAGCATTTT. The encoded protein is CASSQTGGVNQPQHF. V and J are TRBV27 and TRBJ1-5; TRBD1 matches 10 bases. This CDR3 has 15 amino acids. J gave up 4 bases and V 6 bases, and 6 bases lay outside the gene matches. Germline CDR1 MNHEY, CDR2 SMNVEV (reference sequence).

This chain joins TRBV7-8 and TRBJ1-4, with TRBD1 matching over 7 bases. Trimming took 5 bases from V and 5 from J; bases not matched to a gene: 8. Germline V gives CDR1 SGHVS, CDR2 FQNEAQ. This CDR3 contains 15 residues. The CDR3 DNA sequence: TGTGCCAGCAGCGCTGGGACAGTAGTAAATGAAAAACTGTTTTTT. This sequence encodes CASSAGTVVNEKLFF.

This clone was detected a few times. The rearrangement joins TRBV5-8 to TRBJ1-1, with unresolved D. Germline values: CDR1 SGHTS, CDR2 YDEGEE. The CDR3 is made up of 11 amino acids. V was cut by 2 bases and J by 4 bases, with 3 bases left in between. The DNA of the CDR3 is TGTGCCAGCAGCTTTAGCACTGAAGCTTTCTTT. Translation: CASSFSTEAFF.

The CDR3 sequence is CASRGSFLGGAYNEQFF. DNA of the CDR3: TGTGCCAGCAGAGGGAGTTTTCTCGGGGGGGCCTACAATGAGCAGTTCTTC. The rearrangement uses TRBV2 and TRBJ2-1, with TRBD2 identical over 8 bases. Germline trimming cut 6 bases from V and 2 bases from J; bases unmatched to any gene: 12. The germline V gene encodes CDR1 SNHLY and CDR2 FYNNEI. The CDR3 consists of 17 residues.

The V and J genes are TRBV5-1 and TRBJ2-1, with 8 bases lining up with TRBD1. The germline CDR1 and CDR2 sequences are SGHRS and YFSETQ. J lost 8 bases, V lost 0 bases, and 4 bases had no gene match. CDR3 length: 14 amino acids. In DNA, the CDR3 is TGCGCCAGCAGCTTGGCCCAGACAGGGGATGAGCAGTTCTTC. This sequence encodes CASSLAQTGDEQFF.

The rearrangement uses TRBV6-1 and TRBJ2-1, with 9 bases fitting TRBD1. Losses at the gene ends were 0 bases for V and 7 bases for J; bases not matched to a gene: 4. There are 15 residues in the CDR3. Germline CDR1 and CDR2: MNHNS and SASEGT. The CDR3 sequence: CASSEARTGANEQFF. For the CDR3, the DNA is TGTGCCAGCAGTGAAGCGAGGACAGGGGCGAATGAGCAGTTCTTC.

The gene calls are TRBV7-2 and TRBJ2-7; TRBD2 agrees at 12 bases. J lost 0 bases, V lost 3 bases, and 3 bases had no gene match. CDR1 and CDR2 (germline): SGHTA, FQGNSA. This CDR3 has 16 amino acids. CDR3 residues: CASSLSSGGGSYEQYF. Here the CDR3 DNA reads TGTGCCAGCAGCTTGTCTAGCGGGGGGGGCTCCTACGAGCAGTACTTC.

The rearrangement joins TRBV29-1 to TRBJ1-2; a possible D gene is TRBD1 (5 bases). Germline lookup yields CDR1 SQVTM and CDR2 ANQGSEA. This CDR3 spans 10 amino acids. Trimming removed 3 bases from V and 6 bases from J, with 5 bases in between. In DNA form, the CDR3 reads TGCAGCGTTGAGGGGCATGGCTACACCTTC. Encoded protein: CSVEGHGYTF.

The sample holds one count of this clone. The chain employs TRBV14 and TRBJ2-3; 8 nucleotides align to TRBD1. V was pared by 4 bases and J by 1 base, with 4 bases of the junction left unmatched. This CDR3 is 15 amino acids long. Germline V gives CDR1 SGHDN, CDR2 FVKESK. CDR3 sequence (DNA): TGTGCCAGCAGCCCCGGGACAGGTCGCACAGATACGCAGTATTTT. Translation gives CASSPGTGRTDTQYF. The full variable domain, in which reference TRBV14 and TRBJ2-3 provide the parts outside the CDR3, is EAGVTQFPSHSVIEKGQTVTLRCDPISGHDNLYWYRRVMGKEIKFLLHFVKESKQDESGMPNNRFLAERTGGTYSTLKVQPAELEDSGVYFCASSPGTGRTDTQYFGPGTRLTVL.

The chain combines TRBV29-1 with TRBJ2-1; 8 bases map to TRBD2. Germline V gives CDR1 SQVTM, CDR2 ANQGSEA. V lost 4 bases, J lost 5 bases, and 4 bases stayed unmatched. The CDR3 consists of 13 residues. CDR3 nucleotide sequence: TGCAGCGTTGGACTAGCGAGAAACAATGAGCAGTTCTTC. Its translation: CSVGLARNNEQFF.

The chain employs TRBV12-5 and TRBJ2-7, with D perhaps TRBD1 (5 bases). Germline V gives CDR1 LGHNT, CDR2 FRNRAP. The CDR3 extends over 15 amino acids. V lost 3 bases and J lost 4, with 16 bases in between. Here the CDR3 DNA reads TGTGCTAGTGGTTTCCAATCAGGGCCGACTTACGAGCAGTACTTC. Translation: CASGFQSGPTYEQYF.

The chain combines TRBV5-4 with TRBJ1-1; D is unclear. The CDR3 covers 13 residues. V was clipped by 0 bases and J by 11 bases, with 14 bases between them. The germline V gene has CDR1 SGHNT and CDR2 YYREEE (reference sequence). CDR3 in amino acids: CASSLDWPWSAFF. The CDR3 DNA follows: TGTGCCAGCAGCTTGGATTGGCCCTGGTCCGCTTTCTTT.

This clone was recorded a few times. The chain carries TRBV5-4 and TRBJ1-1; D is undetermined. Trimming removed 2 bases at V and 6 bases at J, with 14 bases between. CDR3 length: 14 residues. The germline V gene has CDR1 SGHNT and CDR2 YYREEE (reference sequence). In nucleotides, the CDR3 is TGTGCCAGCAGCTTATCGTCATCGACATCTGAAGCTTTCTTT. It encodes CASSLSSSTSEAFF.

This clone was counted between two and nine times. The chain has TRBV30 and TRBJ1-1; perhaps TRBD1 as D (5 bases). V shed 5 bases and J shed 4 bases, with 11 bases lying between them. CDR1 is GTSNPN and CDR2 is SVGIG in the germline V gene (reference sequence). The length of the CDR3 is 12 residues. The CDR3 loop reads CAWEDISTEAFF. The CDR3 DNA follows: TGTGCCTGGGAGGACATTTCCACTGAAGCTTTCTTT.

The rearrangement joins TRBV10-3 to TRBJ1-5, with D possibly matching TRBD1 (5 bases). Germline V lookup: CDR1 ENHRY, CDR2 SYGVKD. The ends were cut back, 2 bases at V and 6 bases at J, with 14 bases in the middle. There are 15 residues in the CDR3. Here the CDR3 reads CAISEGQGTVQPQHF. In nucleotides, the CDR3 is TGTGCCATCAGTGAGGGGCAGGGAACAGTTCAGCCCCAGCATTTT.

The gene calls are TRBV9 and TRBJ1-6; D unclear. The CDR3 is 14 amino acids. CDR1 SGDLS and CDR2 YYNGEE come from the germline V gene. Trimming shortened V by 2 bases and J by 7 bases, and 10 bases separated the two germline ends. CDR3 in DNA: TGTGCCAGCAGCGTGGAGGGATTGAATTCACCCCTCCACTTT. Its translation is CASSVEGLNSPLHF.

The chain recombines TRBV6-6 with TRBJ1-4; a weak D match, TRBD1 (5 bases). Trimming shortened V by 6 bases and J by 3 bases, and 11 bases separated the two germline ends. Per the germline V gene, CDR1 is MNHNY and CDR2 is SVGAGI (reference sequence). The CDR3 is 14 amino acids. CDR3 sequence: CASSPGRSNEKLFF. The CDR3 DNA is TGTGCCAGCAGCCCAGGGCGGTCTAATGAAAAACTGTTTTTT.

The chain combines TRBV5-1 with TRBJ2-5; tentative D call: TRBD1 (6 bases). Germline V gives CDR1 SGHRS, CDR2 YFSETQ. The CDR3 covers 12 residues. The ends were cut back, 4 bases at V and 5 bases at J, with 9 bases in the middle. Here the CDR3 reads CASSDQGETQYF. The CDR3 nucleotides are TGCGCCAGCAGCGACCAGGGGGAGACCCAGTACTTC.

V is TRBV7-2 and J is TRBJ2-5; possible D gene TRBD2, 5 bases. This CDR3 spans 15 amino acids. The germline V gene encodes CDR1 SGHTA and CDR2 FQGNSA. V was trimmed by 6 bases and J by 5 bases, leaving 19 bases between them. The CDR3 sequence: CASRVQSGTGETQYF. The CDR3 nucleotides read TGTGCCAGCAGGGTCCAGTCAGGAACGGGGGAGACCCAGTACTTC. Together with reference TRBV7-2 and TRBJ2-5, the CDR3 gives the full variable domain: GAGVSQSPSNKVTEKGKDVELRCDPISGHTALYWYRQSLGQGLEFLIYFQGNSAPDKSGLPSDRFSAERTGGSVSTLTIQRTQQEDSAVYLCASRVQSGTGETQYFGPGTRLLVL.

This clone has a handful of counts. The chain couples TRBV5-4 to TRBJ2-1; the D gene is possibly TRBD1 (5 bases). Germline CDR1 reads SGHNT; CDR2 reads YYREEE (reference sequence). Deletions cut 1 base from V and 8 bases from J, with 16 bases between. This CDR3 is 15 amino acids long. This CDR3 reads CASSLNLWGRDEQFF. The CDR3 DNA follows: TGTGCCAGCAGCTTGAACTTATGGGGCCGGGATGAGCAGTTCTTC.

This CDR3 reads CASSPGLGSQETQYF. The CDR3 DNA reads as TGTGCCAGCAGCCCAGGGTTGGGCAGCCAAGAGACCCAGTACTTC. V gene TRBV11-2 combines with J gene TRBJ2-5; TRBD1 is a possible D gene (5 bases). Trimming left V 5 bases short and J 1 base short, with 14 bases between. The CDR3 extends over 15 amino acids. Germline-derived CDR1 and CDR2 are SGHAT and FQNNGV.

On this clone itself: An end of the junction differs from the germline gene, which may be a read error. The V and J genes are TRBV2 and TRBJ2-5, with D tentatively TRBD2 (5 bases). Germline CDR1 is SNHLY and CDR2 is FYNNEI. CDR3 length: 12 residues. CDR3 residues: CASRPEVPAQDF. The CDR3 DNA follows: TGTGCCAGCCGGCCGGAGGTCCCCGCCCAAGACTTC.